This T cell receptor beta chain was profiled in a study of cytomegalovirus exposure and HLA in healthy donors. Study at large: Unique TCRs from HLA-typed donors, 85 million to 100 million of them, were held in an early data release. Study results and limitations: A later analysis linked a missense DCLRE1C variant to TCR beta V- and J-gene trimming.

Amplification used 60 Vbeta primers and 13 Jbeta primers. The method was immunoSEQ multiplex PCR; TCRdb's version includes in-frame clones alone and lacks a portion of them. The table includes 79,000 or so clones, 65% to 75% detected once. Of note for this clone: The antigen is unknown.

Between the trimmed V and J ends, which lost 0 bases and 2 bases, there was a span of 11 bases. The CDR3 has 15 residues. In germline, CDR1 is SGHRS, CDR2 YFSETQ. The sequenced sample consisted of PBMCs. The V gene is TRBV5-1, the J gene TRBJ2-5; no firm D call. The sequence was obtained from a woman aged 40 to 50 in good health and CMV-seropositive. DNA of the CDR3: TGCGCCAGCAGCTTGGGGTCAGGCAGACAAGAGACCCAGTACTTC. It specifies CASSLGSGRQETQYF.